This T cell receptor (beta chain) originates from a study of T cells expressing NK-cell markers. This CDR3 spans 16 amino acids. Germline assignment: CDR1 MNHEY and CDR2 SVGAGI. It was by 5'RACE template switching with UMIs that TCR beta cDNA was made. For each CDR3 protein, TCRdb gives one entry from its re-call of the 5' RACE reads, without DNA. The sample totals about 430,000 distinct CDR3 sequences. On this clonotype itself: Its antigen remains unidentified.

Whole-study results and caveats: Dominance of the CD3+CD56-NKG2C+ fraction by these clonotypes also held in a handful of donors. CD8+ T cells in over five donors included dominant NKG2C+ clonotypes at roughly 1.0-8%.

The gene calls are TRBV6-5 and TRBJ2-7; TCRdb indicates TRBD2, and absent DNA this call remains unverified. Source material: blood T cells: a sorted CD56 or NKG2C T cell subset, CD4+ or CD8+ T cells, or bulk PBMC T cells (not recorded which). The clonotype originates from a woman aged 45 to 65 in good health. The CDR3 spells CASSYSTTSGSYEQYF.